The clone carrying this T cell receptor beta chain was found a few times. The data stem from a study of T cells after yellow fever vaccination. Deletions cut 4 bases from V and 2 bases from J, with 3 bases between. CDR3 length: 13 amino acids. TCRdb passed the 5' RACE reads through MiXCR, listing each CDR3 protein once. The table has a few hundred thousand distinct CDR3 sequences, 6.5% to 8.5% seen once. The chain links TRBV12-3 or TRBV12-4 to TRBJ2-6; D remains ambiguous. The sequence was obtained from a man aged 18-30 years who received the YFV17D yellow fever vaccine. The input for sequencing was PBMCs, taken roughly seven weeks after the first yellow fever vaccination. The CDR3 reads CASSSTGANVLTF. The CDR3 DNA follows: TGTGCCAGCAGTTCTACTGGGGCCAACGTCCTGACTTTC.